This T cell receptor beta chain was sequenced during a study of blood T cell repertoires in COVID-19. Study as a whole: T cells, B-cell-depleted T cells, or PBMCs provided the cDNA or gDNA that served as material.

Looked up from germline, CDR1 is SEHNR and CDR2 is FQNEAQ (reference sequence). J was trimmed by 6 bases and V by 6 bases; bases with no gene match: 5. The CDR3 is 12 residues long. Sequencing was performed with immunoSEQ multiplex PCR; in TCRdb, only in-frame clones are kept and a portion is missing. The sample has 65,000 to 70,000 clones; about 86% are singletons. This sequence originates from a man aged 50 to 60 with acute or convalescent COVID-19. The chain combines TRBV7-9 with TRBJ2-7; 7 nucleotides match TRBD1. The sequenced sample was peripheral blood. The CDR3 nucleotides read TGTGCCAGCAGACACCGACAGGGCGAGCAGTACTTC. Its translation: CASRHRQGEQYF.